The text below deals with one T cell receptor (beta chain). Its antigen is as yet unknown. The same CDR3 also results from other DNA sequences found in this sample. This specimen belongs to a study of shared clonotypes between healthy human individuals. As for the study in general: Each donor's CD8 memory used one plate, CD8 naive two, each CD4 subset three. Study-wide points: Even with large depth, rarefaction showed that sorted-subset sequencing was incomplete.

Each PCR replicate from the sorted subsets contained around 0.2 ug DNA, which is 25,000 to 30,000 T cell genomes. Method: immunoSEQ multiplex PCR; TCRdb's copy keeps in-frame clones and lacks some. Found here are some 500,000 clones, around 96% of them singletons; the top ten hold approximately 0.06%. Nashville, Tennessee was home to all donors, who were Caucasian adults. CDR1 and CDR2 (germline): MDHEN, SYDVKM. The V gene end was trimmed by 6 bases and the J gene end by 4 bases; junction bases not matched to a gene: 5. CDR3 length equals 13 residues. This receptor was obtained from a woman younger than 45 in good health. The sequencing input was naive CD4+ T cells sorted from blood. Subset reported: CD45RA+ positively selected. The chain combines TRBV28 with TRBJ1-2, with TRBD1 matching over 7 bases. DNA for the CDR3: TGTGCCAGCAGCCGTCAGGGGGGCTATGGCTACACCTTC. This gives the protein CASSRQGGYGYTF.